This TCR beta chain originates from a study of cytomegalovirus exposure and HLA in healthy donors. Overall study results and limits: With high specificity and sensitivity, the classifier reportedly diagnosed cytomegalovirus status.

Primers: 60 Vbeta forward and 13 Jbeta reverse. Some clones are missing from TCRdb's copy, which holds only in-frame ones; the method was immunoSEQ multiplex PCR. The sample totals some 120,000 clones; its top ten clones hold less than 3%. J was trimmed by 4 bases and V by 7 bases; bases with no gene match: 6. The germline V gene has CDR1 MNHEY and CDR2 SVGAGI. This CDR3 has 14 residues. Notes on this clone: Its cognate antigen is unknown.

Sample: PBMCs. The chain joins TRBV6-5 to TRBJ2-1; TRBD2 aligns across 8 bases. The clonotype was recovered from a man under 40 in good health and CMV-seronegative. CDR3 DNA sequence: TGTGCCAGCATCGACGGGACTAGGTACAATGAGCAGTTCTTC. As protein: CASIDGTRYNEQFF.